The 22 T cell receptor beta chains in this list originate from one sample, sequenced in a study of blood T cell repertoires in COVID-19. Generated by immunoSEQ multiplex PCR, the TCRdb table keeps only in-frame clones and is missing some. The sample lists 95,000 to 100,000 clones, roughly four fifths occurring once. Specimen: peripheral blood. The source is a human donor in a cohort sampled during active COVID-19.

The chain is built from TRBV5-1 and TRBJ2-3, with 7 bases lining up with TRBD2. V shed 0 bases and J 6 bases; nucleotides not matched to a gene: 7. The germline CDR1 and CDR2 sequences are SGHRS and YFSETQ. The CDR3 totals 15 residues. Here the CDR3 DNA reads TGCGCCAGCAGCTTGGGGCTAGCGGTGGGGGATACGCAGTATTTT. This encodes CASSLGLAVGDTQYF. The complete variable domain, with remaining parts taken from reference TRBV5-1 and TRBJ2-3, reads KAGVTQTPRYLIKTRGQQVTLSCSPISGHRSVSWYQQTPGQGLQFLFEYFSETQRNKGNFPGRFSGRQFSNSRSEMNVSTLELGDSALYLCASSLGLAVGDTQYFGPGTRLTVL.

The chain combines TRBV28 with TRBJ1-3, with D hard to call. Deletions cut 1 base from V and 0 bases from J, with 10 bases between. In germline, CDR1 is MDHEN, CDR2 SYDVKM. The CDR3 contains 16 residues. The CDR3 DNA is TGTGCCAGCAGTTTATCCGGTGGTAGCTCTGGAAACACCATATATTTT. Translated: CASSLSGGSSGNTIYF.

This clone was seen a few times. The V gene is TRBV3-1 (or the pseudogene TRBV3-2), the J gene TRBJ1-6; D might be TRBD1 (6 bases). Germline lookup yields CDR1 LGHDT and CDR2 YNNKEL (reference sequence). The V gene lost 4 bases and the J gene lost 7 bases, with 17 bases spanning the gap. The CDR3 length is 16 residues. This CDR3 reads CASSRTRTEKNSPLHF. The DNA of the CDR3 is TGTGCCAGCAGCCGCACCCGGACAGAGAAAAATTCACCCCTCCACTTT.

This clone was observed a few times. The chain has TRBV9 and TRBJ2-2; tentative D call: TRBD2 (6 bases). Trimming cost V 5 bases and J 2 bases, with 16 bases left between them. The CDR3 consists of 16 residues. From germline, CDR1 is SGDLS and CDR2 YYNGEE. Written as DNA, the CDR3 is TGTGCCAGCAGTGTGGGAGGTCTTATTAACACCGGGGAGCTGTTTTTT. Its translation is CASSVGGLINTGELFF.

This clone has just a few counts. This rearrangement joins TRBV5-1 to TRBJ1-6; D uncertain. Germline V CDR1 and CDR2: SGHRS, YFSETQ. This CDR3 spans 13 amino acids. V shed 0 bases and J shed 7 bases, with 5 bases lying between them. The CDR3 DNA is TGCGCCAGCAGCTTGGGACAAAATTCACCCCTCCACTTT. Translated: CASSLGQNSPLHF. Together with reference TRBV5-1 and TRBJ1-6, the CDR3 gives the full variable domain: KAGVTQTPRYLIKTRGQQVTLSCSPISGHRSVSWYQQTPGQGLQFLFEYFSETQRNKGNFPGRFSGRQFSNSRSEMNVSTLELGDSALYLCASSLGQNSPLHFGNGTRLTVT.

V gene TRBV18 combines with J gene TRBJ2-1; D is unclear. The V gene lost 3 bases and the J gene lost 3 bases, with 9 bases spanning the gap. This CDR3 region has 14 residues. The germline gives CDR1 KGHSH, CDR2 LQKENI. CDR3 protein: CASSPPVHYNEQFF. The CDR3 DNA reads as TGTGCCAGCTCACCTCCAGTCCACTACAATGAGCAGTTCTTC.

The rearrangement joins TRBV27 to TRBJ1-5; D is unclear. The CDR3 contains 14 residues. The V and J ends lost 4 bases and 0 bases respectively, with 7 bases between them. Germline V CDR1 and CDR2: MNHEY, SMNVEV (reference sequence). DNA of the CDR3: TGTGCCAGCAGTTCAGGAGGTAGCAATCAGCCCCAGCATTTT. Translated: CASSSGGSNQPQHF.

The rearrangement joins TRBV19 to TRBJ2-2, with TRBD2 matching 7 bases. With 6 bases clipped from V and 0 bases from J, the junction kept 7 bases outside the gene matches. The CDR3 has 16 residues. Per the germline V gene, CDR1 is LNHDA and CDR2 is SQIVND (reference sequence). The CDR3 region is CASRTPGLSNTGELFF. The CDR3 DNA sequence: TGTGCCAGTAGGACCCCGGGACTATCGAACACCGGGGAGCTGTTTTTT.

For the CDR3, the DNA is TGTGCCATCAGTTCTAGCGGGGGGATCGCAGATACGCAGTATTTT. Translation: CAISSSGGIADTQYF. V gene TRBV10-3 combines with J gene TRBJ2-3; TRBD2 aligns across 11 bases. The CDR3 is 15 residues long. The V gene end was trimmed by 5 bases and the J gene end by 4 bases; junction bases not matched to a gene: 5. Germline V gene sequence: CDR1 ENHRY, CDR2 SYGVKD.

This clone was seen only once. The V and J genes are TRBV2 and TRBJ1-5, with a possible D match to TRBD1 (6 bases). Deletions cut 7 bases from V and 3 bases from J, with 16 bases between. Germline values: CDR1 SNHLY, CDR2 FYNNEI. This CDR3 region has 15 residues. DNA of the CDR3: TGTGCCAGCACCCGTGGGCGACAGGTCAATCAGCCCCAGCATTTT. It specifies CASTRGRQVNQPQHF.

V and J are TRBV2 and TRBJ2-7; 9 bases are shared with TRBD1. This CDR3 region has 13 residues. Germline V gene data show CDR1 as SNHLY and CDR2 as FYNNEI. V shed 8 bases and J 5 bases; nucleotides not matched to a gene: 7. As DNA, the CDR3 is TGTGCCAGCGGGACAGGGACCTTCCACGAGCAGTACTTC. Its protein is CASGTGTFHEQYF.

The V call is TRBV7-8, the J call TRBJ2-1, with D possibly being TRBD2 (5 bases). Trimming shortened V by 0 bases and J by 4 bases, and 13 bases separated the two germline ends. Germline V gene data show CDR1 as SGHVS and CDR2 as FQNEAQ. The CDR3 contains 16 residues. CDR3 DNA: TGTGCCAGCAGCTTAGCGGACTGGACCGGTTACAATGAGCAGTTCTTC. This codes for CASSLADWTGYNEQFF.

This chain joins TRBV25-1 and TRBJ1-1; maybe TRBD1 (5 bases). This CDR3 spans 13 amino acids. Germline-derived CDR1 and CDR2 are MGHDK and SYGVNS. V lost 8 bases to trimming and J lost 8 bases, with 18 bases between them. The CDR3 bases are TGTGCCAGCCGGACACCTATACAGCTAGAAGCTTTCTTT. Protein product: CASRTPIQLEAFF.

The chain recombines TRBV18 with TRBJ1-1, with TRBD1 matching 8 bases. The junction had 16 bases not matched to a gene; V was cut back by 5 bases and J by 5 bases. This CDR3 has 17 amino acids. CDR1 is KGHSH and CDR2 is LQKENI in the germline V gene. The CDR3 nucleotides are TGTGCCAGCTCATCAACCCGACAGGGGATTTTTAGTACTGAAGCTTTCTTT. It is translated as CASSSTRQGIFSTEAFF.

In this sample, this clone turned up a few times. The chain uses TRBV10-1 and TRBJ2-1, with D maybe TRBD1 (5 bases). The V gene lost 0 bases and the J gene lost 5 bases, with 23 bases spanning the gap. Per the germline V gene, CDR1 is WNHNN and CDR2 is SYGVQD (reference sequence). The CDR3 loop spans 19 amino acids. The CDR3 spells CASSESKGLWPKGNNEQFF. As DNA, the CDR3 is TGCGCCAGCAGTGAGTCGAAGGGGTTGTGGCCCAAGGGGAACAATGAGCAGTTCTTC.

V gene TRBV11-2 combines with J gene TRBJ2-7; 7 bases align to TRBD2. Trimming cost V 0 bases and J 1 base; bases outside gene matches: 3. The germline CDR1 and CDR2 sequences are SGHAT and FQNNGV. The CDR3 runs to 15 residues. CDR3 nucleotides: TGTGCCAGCAGCTTAGATAGGACTAGTTCCTACGAGCAGTACTTC. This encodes CASSLDRTSSYEQYF.

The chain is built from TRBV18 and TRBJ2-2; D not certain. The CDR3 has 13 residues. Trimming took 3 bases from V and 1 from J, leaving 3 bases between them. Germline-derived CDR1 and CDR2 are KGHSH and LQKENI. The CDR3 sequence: CASSPRNTGELFF. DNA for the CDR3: TGTGCCAGCTCACCGAGGAACACCGGGGAGCTGTTTTTT.

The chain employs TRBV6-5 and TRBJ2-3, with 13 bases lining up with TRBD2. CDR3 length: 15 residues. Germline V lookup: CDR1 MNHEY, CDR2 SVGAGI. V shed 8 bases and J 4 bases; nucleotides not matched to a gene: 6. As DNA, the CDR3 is TGTGCCAGCCGGACTAGCGGGAGTGGATCAGATACGCAGTATTTT. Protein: CASRTSGSGSDTQYF.

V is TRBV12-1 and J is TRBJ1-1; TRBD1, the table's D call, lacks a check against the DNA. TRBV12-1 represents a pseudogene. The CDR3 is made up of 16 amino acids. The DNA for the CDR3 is TGTGCCAGCAGCTTTCAGCAGGGGGCAAGTGACACTGAAGCTTTCTTT. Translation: CASSFQQGASDTEAFF.

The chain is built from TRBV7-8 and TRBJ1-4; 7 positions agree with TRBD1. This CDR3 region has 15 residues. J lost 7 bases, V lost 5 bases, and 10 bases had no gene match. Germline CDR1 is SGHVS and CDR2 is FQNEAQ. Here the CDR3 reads CASSPMTGRGEKLFF. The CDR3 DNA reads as TGTGCCAGCAGCCCTATGACAGGGCGGGGTGAAAAACTGTTTTTT.

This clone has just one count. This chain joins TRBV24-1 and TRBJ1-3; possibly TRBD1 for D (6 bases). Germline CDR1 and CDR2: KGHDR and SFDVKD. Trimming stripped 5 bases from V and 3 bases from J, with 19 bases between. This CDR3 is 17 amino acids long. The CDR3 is CATSVPLGGGDGNTIYF. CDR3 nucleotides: TGTGCCACCAGTGTACCTTTGGGCGGGGGCGATGGAAACACCATATATTTT.

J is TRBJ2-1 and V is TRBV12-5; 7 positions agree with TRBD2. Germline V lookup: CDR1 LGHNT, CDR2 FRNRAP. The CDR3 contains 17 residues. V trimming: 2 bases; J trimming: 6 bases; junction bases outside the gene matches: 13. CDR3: CASGLSAGTGGVNEQFF. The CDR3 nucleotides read TGTGCTAGTGGTTTGTCAGCCGGGACGGGGGGTGTCAATGAGCAGTTCTTC. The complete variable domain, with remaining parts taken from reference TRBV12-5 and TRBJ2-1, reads DARVTQTPRHKVTEMGQEVTMRCQPILGHNTVFWYRQTMMQGLELLAYFRNRAPLDDSGMPKDRFSAEMPDATLATLKIQPSEPRDSAVYFCASGLSAGTGGVNEQFFGPGTRLTVL.